The T cell receptor (beta chain) under discussion was sequenced for a study of vaccination and CD4 T cells after COVID-19. Germline V CDR1 and CDR2: SEHNR, FQNEAQ (reference sequence). The CDR3 length is 15 residues. Trimming took 8 bases from V and 1 from J; bases not matched to a gene: 7. As to treatment: approximately nine-day PBMC culture with coronavirus spike peptide pools or control peptides (ViraFEST assay). This clonotype showed up just a few times. No antigen is known for it. Sequencing of DNA taken from cultured CD4+ T cells relied on the Oncomine TCR Beta short-read assay. TCRdb reanalysed the PCR reads using MiXCR and keeps one entry per CDR3 protein. The sample lists about 12,000 distinct CDR3 sequences, roughly 34% occurring once.

The rearrangement joins TRBV7-9 to TRBJ1-1; 10 bases are a match to TRBD1. The sample here was CD4+ T cells from blood, cultured in vitro, taken before SARS-CoV-2 vaccination. The TCR was taken from a human donor who received a COVID-19 vaccine. CDR3 nucleotides: TGTGCCAGCGGTGGGACAGGGGTTACGAACACTGAAGCTTTCTTT. Its translation: CASGGTGVTNTEAFF.